This TCR beta chain originates from a study of identical twins. Study results and caveats: Alpha sequences that were out-of-frame and twin-shared showed an excess of low generation probability. Zero-insertion results could be subject to partial confounding by invariant MAIT and iNKT cells.

TCRdb fed the 5' RACE reads into MiXCR, producing one record per CDR3 protein. The sample lists 500,000 to 650,000 distinct CDR3 sequences; about 20% were seen once. With 7 bases clipped from V and 8 bases from J, the junction kept 14 bases outside the gene matches. The CDR3 has 15 amino acids. As for this clonotype: Antigen specificity is unknown.

These data were likewise used in another study, on yellow fever vaccine responses in identical twins.

The chain couples TRBV12-3 or TRBV12-4 to TRBJ2-1; 7 nucleotides agree with TRBD2. The source material was CD4+ T cells sorted from blood. This sequence was found in a woman between 18 and 29 years old in good health. The CDR3: CASTVAGRHWDEQFF. The CDR3 bases are TGTGCCAGCACCGTAGCGGGTAGACATTGGGATGAGCAGTTCTTC.